The 10 T cell receptor beta chains below come from one sample, sequenced in a study of blood T cell repertoires in COVID-19. Only in-frame clones appear in the TCRdb table, and some are missing; sequencing was by immunoSEQ multiplex PCR. The sample has 190,000 or so clones; over 75% are singletons. The sample taken for sequencing was peripheral blood. Receptors originate from a middle-aged man with active or convalescent COVID-19.

The chain employs TRBV29-1 and TRBJ2-2; 10 nucleotides align to TRBD1. The junction had 11 bases not matched to a gene; V was cut back by 0 bases and J by 7 bases. Germline CDR1 is SQVTM and CDR2 is ANQGSEA. CDR3 length equals 17 residues. Here the CDR3 DNA reads TGCAGCGTTGAAGATTATGACAGGGGGCGAGCTGGCGGGGAGCTGTTTTTT. It translates to CSVEDYDRGRAGGELFF.

The V gene is TRBV20-1, the J gene TRBJ1-1, with TRBD1 identical over 7 bases. This CDR3 contains 11 residues. Germline V gene sequence: CDR1 DFQATT, CDR2 SNEGSKA (reference sequence). The CDR3 coding sequence is TGCAGGGCGCAGGGGGGCACTGAAGCTTTCTTT. Translation: CRAQGGTEAFF.

V usage is TRBV28 and J usage is TRBJ1-2, with D perhaps TRBD1 (6 bases). Germline CDR1 is MDHEN and CDR2 is SYDVKM. With 7 bases removed from V and 4 bases from J, the gap between germline ends came to 13 bases. This CDR3 spans 13 amino acids. The CDR3 reads CASIPGDRYGYTF. Here the CDR3 DNA reads TGTGCCAGCATTCCAGGGGATCGCTATGGCTACACCTTC.

In regard to this clone: Other nucleotide sequences from this sample produce the same CDR3. The chain employs TRBV6-5 and TRBJ2-5; 7 bases are shared with TRBD1. After removal of 2 bases from V and 4 bases from J, the junction contained 1 base not matched to a gene. The germline CDR1 and CDR2 sequences are MNHEY and SVGAGI. There are 13 residues in the CDR3. The CDR3 DNA sequence: TGTGCCAGCAGTTACAGACAGGGAGAGACCCAGTACTTC. This translates into CASSYRQGETQYF.

The chain couples TRBV28 to TRBJ2-7, with D perhaps TRBD2 (5 bases). Germline values: CDR1 MDHEN, CDR2 SYDVKM. CDR3 length: 14 amino acids. V gave up 3 bases and J gave up 0 bases, with 9 bases separating them. The CDR3 nucleotides are TGTGCCAGCAGTTTCGGAGGTAGCTCCTACGAGCAGTACTTC. Encoded protein: CASSFGGSSYEQYF.

The V gene is TRBV7-2, the J gene TRBJ2-7; TRBD2 aligns across 7 bases. The germline CDR1 and CDR2 sequences are SGHTA and FQGNSA. The CDR3 covers 19 residues. V was pared by 2 bases and J by 0 bases, with 16 bases of the junction left unmatched. The CDR3, as DNA: TGTGCCAGCAGCTTACCTCCTTCCCTTCTGGGCGGGAGCTCCTACGAGCAGTACTTC. Translation gives CASSLPPSLLGGSSYEQYF.

The J gene is TRBJ1-6, the V gene TRBV5-1, with a tentative D call TRBD1 (5 bases). The germline CDR1 and CDR2 sequences are SGHRS and YFSETQ. The CDR3 length is 16 residues. V lost 1 base, J lost 9 bases, and 17 bases lay in between. As DNA, the CDR3 is TGCGCCAGCAGCTTGTGGGGGGAAGGGAGGACTTCACCCCTCCACTTT. Translating gives CASSLWGEGRTSPLHF.

The rearrangement joins TRBV12-3 or TRBV12-4 to TRBJ2-1; D perhaps matches TRBD1 (5 bases). The V end was cut by 3 bases, the J end by 12 bases, with 9 bases between. CDR3 size: 11 residues. The CDR3 spells CASSFNRRQFF. The CDR3 coding sequence is TGTGCCAGCAGTTTTAACAGGCGGCAGTTCTTC.

This clone appeared a few times. This chain joins TRBV30 and TRBJ1-1; 10 bases map to TRBD1. The CDR3 totals 13 residues. V lost 4 bases to trimming and J lost 6 bases; unmatched junction nucleotides: 5. CDR1 is GTSNPN and CDR2 is SVGIG in the germline V gene (reference sequence). CDR3 residues: CAWKGQGFAEAFF. The CDR3 coding sequence is TGTGCCTGGAAGGGACAGGGGTTCGCTGAAGCTTTCTTT.

The chain recombines TRBV6-5 with TRBJ1-6; D is uncertain. The CDR3 consists of 15 residues. Trimming took 0 bases from V and 7 from J, leaving 10 bases between them. Looked up from germline, CDR1 is MNHEY and CDR2 is SVGAGI. In DNA form, the CDR3 reads TGTGCCAGCAGTTACTCTGGGCTTGGGAATTCACCCCTCCACTTT. Translating it yields CASSYSGLGNSPLHF.